Listed below are T cell receptor beta chains from one sample, sequenced in a study of T-cell memory formation after mild COVID-19. One entry per CDR3 protein, called by TCRdb with MiXCR from the 5' RACE reads. The table has about 200,000 distinct CDR3 sequences, 7.5% to 10% seen once. Sequenced: PBMCs or a T cell subset sorted from them (not recorded which). The receptor set was obtained from a young man who had mild COVID-19 (a few samples of this study predate the infection). Cell type and time point are not known. Each CDR3 is given with its conserved first and last residue. A D gene is named only where the DNA matches it firmly. Some rows have no size entry. The others give once, few or many, or a class for an expanded clone.

CDR3aa: CATDRGGLAGTDTQYF; CDR3nt: TGTGCCACCGACCGAGGGGGACTAGCCGGAACAGATACGCAGTATTTT; j_gene: TRBJ2-3; abundance: many; v_gene: TRBV7-2; len: 16; d_gene: TRBD2
CDR3aa: CASSSTVGELFF; CDR3nt: TGTGCCAGCAGCTCGACAGTGGGGGAGCTGTTTTTT; j_gene: TRBJ2-2; abundance: .; v_gene: TRBV11-2; len: 12; d_gene: .
CDR3aa: CASSDSDNEQFF; CDR3nt: TGTGCCAGCAGTGATTCGGACAATGAGCAGTTCTTC; j_gene: TRBJ2-1; abundance: .; v_gene: TRBV2; len: 12; d_gene: .
CDR3aa: CASSLIRGAGSYSNQPQHF; CDR3nt: TGTGCCAGCAGCTTAATCAGGGGGGCGGGAAGTTATAGCAATCAGCCCCAGCATTTT; j_gene: TRBJ1-5; abundance: .; v_gene: TRBV5-8; len: 19; d_gene: TRBD1
CDR3aa: CASSRQGGDEKLFF; CDR3nt: TGTGCCAGCAGTCGACAGGGAGGGGATGAAAAACTGTTTTTT; j_gene: TRBJ1-4; abundance: few; v_gene: TRBV12-3/TRBV12-4; len: 14; d_gene: TRBD1
CDR3aa: CASSQEETSGGYQETQYF; CDR3nt: TGTGCCAGCAGCCAAGAGGAGACTAGCGGGGGGTACCAAGAGACCCAGTACTTC; j_gene: TRBJ2-5; abundance: many; v_gene: TRBV4-2; len: 18; d_gene: TRBD2
CDR3aa: CASSSRIAGDTQYF; CDR3nt: TGTGCCAGCAGCTCCCGAATCGCGGGGGATACGCAGTATTTT; j_gene: TRBJ2-3; abundance: .; v_gene: TRBV13; len: 14; d_gene: .
CDR3aa: CSVEGGQSYGYTF; CDR3nt: TGCAGCGTTGAAGGAGGGCAGTCCTATGGCTACACCTTC; j_gene: TRBJ1-2; abundance: few; v_gene: TRBV29-1; len: 13; d_gene: .
CDR3aa: CASSVTAGETEAFF; CDR3nt: TGCGCCAGCAGCGTCACCGCGGGTGAGACTGAAGCTTTCTTT; j_gene: TRBJ1-1; abundance: few; v_gene: TRBV4-3; len: 14; d_gene: .
CDR3aa: CASSPRGTNEKLFF; CDR3nt: TGCGCCAGCAGCCCCCGAGGGACTAATGAAAAACTGTTTTTT; j_gene: TRBJ1-4; abundance: few; v_gene: TRBV5-1; len: 14; d_gene: .
CDR3aa: CASSQGPYEQYF; CDR3nt: TGTGCCAGCAGCCAAGGGCCCTACGAGCAGTACTTC; j_gene: TRBJ2-7; abundance: few; v_gene: TRBV3-1; len: 12; d_gene: .
CDR3aa: CATGKGGMGEKLFF; CDR3nt: TGTGCCACCGGGAAAGGGGGCATGGGTGAAAAACTGTTTTTT; j_gene: TRBJ1-4; abundance: many; v_gene: TRBV12-3/TRBV12-4; len: 14; d_gene: TRBD1
CDR3aa: CASSGGNGNEKLFF; CDR3nt: TGTGCCAGCAGTGGGGGCAATGGTAATGAAAAACTGTTTTTT; j_gene: TRBJ1-4; abundance: few; v_gene: TRBV2; len: 14; d_gene: .
CDR3aa: CASSRTGGNSPTSWGYTF; CDR3nt: TGTGCCAGCAGTAGGACAGGGGGCAATTCACCCACCTCTTGGGGCTACACCTTC; j_gene: TRBJ1-2; abundance: .; v_gene: TRBV6-6; len: 18; d_gene: TRBD1
CDR3aa: CASSLVRRSEAFF; CDR3nt: TGTGCCAGCAGCCTGGTTAGGAGGTCTGAAGCTTTCTTT; j_gene: TRBJ1-1; abundance: few; v_gene: TRBV5-5; len: 13; d_gene: .
CDR3aa: CASSSGLVGGDTQYF; CDR3nt: TGCGCCAGCAGCTCCGGACTGGTGGGGGGGGATACGCAGTATTTT; j_gene: TRBJ2-3; abundance: few; v_gene: TRBV5-1; len: 15; d_gene: TRBD2
CDR3aa: CASSLRRGNYTF; CDR3nt: TGTGCCAGCAGTTTGCGTAGGGGAAACTACACCTTC; j_gene: TRBJ1-2; abundance: .; v_gene: TRBV12-3/TRBV12-4; len: 12; d_gene: .